The 9 T cell receptor beta chains below were found in one sample sequenced in a study of identifying expanded T cells in peripheral blood. Data came from immunoSEQ multiplex PCR; TCRdb stores just in-frame clones and leaves some out. The table includes 70,000 to 95,000 clones, approximately 91% detected once. Sequencing was done on a sample of blood. The receptor source for this set is a person between 18 and 75 years old in good health.

The rearrangement joins TRBV25-1 to TRBJ2-5, with 11 bases aligning to TRBD1. This CDR3 has 15 residues. The germline CDR1 and CDR2 sequences are MGHDK and SYGVNS. Trimming removed 5 bases from V and 3 bases from J; junction bases left unmatched: 5. The CDR3: CASSPGQGVEETQYF. The CDR3 nucleotides read TGTGCCAGCAGTCCGGGACAGGGGGTTGAAGAGACCCAGTACTTC.

The chain has TRBV5-1 and TRBJ1-1; D remains unclear. The length of the CDR3 is 14 residues. Germline V CDR1 and CDR2: SGHRS, YFSETQ. Trimming removed 1 base from V and 1 base from J, with 8 bases in between. CDR3 protein: CASSLTHGNTEAFF. The CDR3 nucleotides are TGCGCCAGCAGCTTGACGCACGGGAACACTGAAGCTTTCTTT.

The chain employs TRBV23-1 and TRBJ2-7; D not resolved. TRBV23-1 is reported as an ORF; its role is uncertain. This CDR3 has 14 amino acids. Trimming shortened V by 8 bases and J by 4 bases, and 18 bases separated the two germline ends. The CDR3 spells CASGPYPRVYEQYF. The CDR3, as DNA: TGCGCCAGCGGACCCTATCCTAGGGTTTACGAGCAGTACTTC.

The chain recombines TRBV5-4 with TRBJ2-2; D call uncertain. CDR3 length: 13 amino acids. The V end was cut by 4 bases, the J end by 5 bases, with 9 bases between. Germline-derived CDR1 and CDR2 are SGHNT and YYREEE (reference sequence). The CDR3 sequence: CASSPVATGELFF. The CDR3 nucleotides read TGTGCCAGCAGCCCCGTTGCGACCGGGGAGCTGTTTTTT.

The V gene is TRBV5-1, the J gene TRBJ1-1; 9 bases align to TRBD1. CDR3 size: 14 residues. CDR1 SGHRS and CDR2 YFSETQ come from the germline V gene. Trimming took 4 bases from V and 5 from J; bases not matched to a gene: 6. The CDR3 here is CASSPGQGRTEAFF. For the CDR3, the DNA is TGCGCCAGCAGCCCGGGACAGGGAAGGACTGAAGCTTTCTTT.

This CDR3 is CASSLAGDRVYEQYF. Here the CDR3 DNA reads TGCGCCAGCAGCTTGGCCGGTGACAGGGTCTACGAGCAGTACTTC. The chain combines TRBV5-1 with TRBJ2-7; TRBD1 agrees at 7 bases. V gave up 0 bases and J gave up 3 bases; unmatched junction bases: 6. CDR3 length equals 15 residues. Germline assignment: CDR1 SGHRS and CDR2 YFSETQ. The whole variable domain, remainder taken from reference TRBV5-1 and TRBJ2-7, is KAGVTQTPRYLIKTRGQQVTLSCSPISGHRSVSWYQQTPGQGLQFLFEYFSETQRNKGNFPGRFSGRQFSNSRSEMNVSTLELGDSALYLCASSLAGDRVYEQYFGPGTRLTVT.

The chain has TRBV5-4 and TRBJ1-2; 8 positions match TRBD1. V shed 3 bases and J 14 bases; nucleotides not matched to a gene: 9. Germline V gene sequence: CDR1 SGHNT, CDR2 YYREEE (reference sequence). The CDR3 length is 12 residues. CDR3 protein: CASSWDRSAETF. The CDR3 DNA sequence: TGTGCCAGCAGCTGGGACAGGTCTGCCGAGACCTTC.

This clone was recorded a few times. Other DNA sequences in the same sample also yield this CDR3. The rearrangement uses TRBV2 and TRBJ1-5; D is unresolved. The V and J ends lost 0 bases and 6 bases respectively, with 3 bases between them. The germline V gene has CDR1 SNHLY and CDR2 FYNNEI. This CDR3 has 12 residues. CDR3 residues: CASSEAGQPQHF. The CDR3 DNA follows: TGTGCCAGCAGTGAAGCTGGTCAGCCCCAGCATTTT. The complete variable domain, with remaining parts taken from reference TRBV2 and TRBJ1-5, reads EPEVTQTPSHQVTQMGQEVILRCVPISNHLYFYWYRQILGQKVEFLVSFYNNEISEKSEIFDDQFSVERPDGSNFTLKIRSTKLEDSAMYFCASSEAGQPQHFGDGTRLSIL.

This clone showed up just once. This chain uses TRBV6-1 with TRBJ1-4; D remains ambiguous. Germline CDR1 and CDR2: MNHNS and SASEGT. Trimming left V 2 bases short and J 2 bases short, with 6 bases between. The CDR3 consists of 14 residues. The CDR3 loop is CASSEQYTNEKLFF. The CDR3 DNA reads as TGTGCCAGCAGTGAACAGTATACTAATGAAAAACTGTTTTTT.